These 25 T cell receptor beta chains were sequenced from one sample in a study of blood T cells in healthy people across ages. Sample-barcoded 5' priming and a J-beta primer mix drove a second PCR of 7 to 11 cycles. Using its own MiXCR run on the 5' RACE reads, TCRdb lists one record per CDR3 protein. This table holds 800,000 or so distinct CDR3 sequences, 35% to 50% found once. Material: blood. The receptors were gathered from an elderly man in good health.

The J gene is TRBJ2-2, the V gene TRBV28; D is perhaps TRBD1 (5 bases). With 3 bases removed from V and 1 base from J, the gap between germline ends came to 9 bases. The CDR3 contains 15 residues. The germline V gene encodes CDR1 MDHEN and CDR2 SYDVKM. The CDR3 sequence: CASSLNRLNTGELFF. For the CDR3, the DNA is TGTGCCAGCAGTTTGAACAGGTTGAACACCGGGGAGCTGTTTTTT.

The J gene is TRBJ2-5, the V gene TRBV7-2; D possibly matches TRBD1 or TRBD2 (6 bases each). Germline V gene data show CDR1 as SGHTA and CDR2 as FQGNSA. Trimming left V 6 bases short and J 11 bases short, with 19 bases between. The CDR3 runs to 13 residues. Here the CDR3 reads CASREQGGGEQYF. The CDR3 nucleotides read TGTGCCAGCAGGGAACAGGGAGGCGGTGAGCAGTACTTC.

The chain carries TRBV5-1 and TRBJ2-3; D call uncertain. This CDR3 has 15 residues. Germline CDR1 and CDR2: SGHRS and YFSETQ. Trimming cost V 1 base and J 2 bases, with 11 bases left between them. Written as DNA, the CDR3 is TGCGCCAGCAGCTTGCGCGCACCCACCACAGATACGCAGTATTTT. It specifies CASSLRAPTTDTQYF.

This CDR3 is CAWSTGVDNSPLHF. The CDR3 nucleotides read TGTGCCTGGAGTACGGGAGTAGATAATTCACCCCTCCACTTT. This sequence joins TRBV30 and TRBJ1-6; no clear D gene. V lost 2 bases, J lost 5 bases, and 10 bases lay in between. The length of the CDR3 is 14 residues. Germline assignment: CDR1 GTSNPN and CDR2 SVGIG (reference sequence).

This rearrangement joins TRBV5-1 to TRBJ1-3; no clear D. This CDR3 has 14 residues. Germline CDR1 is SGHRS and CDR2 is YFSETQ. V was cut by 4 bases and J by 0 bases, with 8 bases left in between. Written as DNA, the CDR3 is TGCGCCAGCAGCCTTGACACCTCTGGAAACACCATATATTTT. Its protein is CASSLDTSGNTIYF.

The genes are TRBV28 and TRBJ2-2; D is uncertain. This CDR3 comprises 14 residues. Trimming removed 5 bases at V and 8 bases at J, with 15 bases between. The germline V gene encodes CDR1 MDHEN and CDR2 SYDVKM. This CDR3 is CASSTPGVRGELFF. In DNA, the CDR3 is TGTGCCAGCAGTACCCCGGGTGTAAGGGGGGAGCTGTTTTTT.

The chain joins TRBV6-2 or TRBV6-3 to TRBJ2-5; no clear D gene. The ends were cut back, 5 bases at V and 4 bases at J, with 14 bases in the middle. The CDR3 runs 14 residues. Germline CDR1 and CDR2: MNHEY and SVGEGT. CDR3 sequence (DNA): TGTGCCAGCAGTACCTCTAGGCACGCAGAGACCCAGTACTTC. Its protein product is CASSTSRHAETQYF.

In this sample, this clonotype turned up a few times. Here the CDR3 DNA reads TGTGCCAGCAGTCATCAACGACAGGGGGCCTTCGATGAGCAGTTCTTC. Encoded protein: CASSHQRQGAFDEQFF. This chain uses TRBV12-3 or TRBV12-4 with TRBJ2-1; 10 positions agree with TRBD1. The CDR3 is made up of 16 amino acids. Trimming took 5 bases from V and 8 from J; bases not matched to a gene: 12.

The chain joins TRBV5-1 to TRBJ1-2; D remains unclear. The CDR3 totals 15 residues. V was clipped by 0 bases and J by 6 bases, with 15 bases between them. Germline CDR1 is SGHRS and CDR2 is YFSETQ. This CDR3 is CASSLARSQSDGYTF. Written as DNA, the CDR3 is TGCGCCAGCAGCTTGGCCCGTTCGCAAAGCGATGGCTACACCTTC. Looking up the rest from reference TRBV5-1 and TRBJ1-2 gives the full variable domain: KAGVTQTPRYLIKTRGQQVTLSCSPISGHRSVSWYQQTPGQGLQFLFEYFSETQRNKGNFPGRFSGRQFSNSRSEMNVSTLELGDSALYLCASSLARSQSDGYTFGSGTRLTVV.

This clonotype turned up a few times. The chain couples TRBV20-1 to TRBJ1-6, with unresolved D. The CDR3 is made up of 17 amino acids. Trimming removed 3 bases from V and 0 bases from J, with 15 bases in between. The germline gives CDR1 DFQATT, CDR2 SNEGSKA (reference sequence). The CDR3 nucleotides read TGCAGTGCTAGGGCCCCCGGGCTGAGCTCCTATAATTCACCCCTCCACTTT. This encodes CSARAPGLSSYNSPLHF.

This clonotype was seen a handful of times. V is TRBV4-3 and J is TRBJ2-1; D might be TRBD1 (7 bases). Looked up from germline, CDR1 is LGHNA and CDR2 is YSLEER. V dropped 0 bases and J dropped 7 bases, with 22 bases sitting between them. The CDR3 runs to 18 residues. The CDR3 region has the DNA TGCGCCAGCAGCCAAGATCACGGTCCGGTGGAGGGGGCGAATGAGCAGTTCTTC. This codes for CASSQDHGPVEGANEQFF.

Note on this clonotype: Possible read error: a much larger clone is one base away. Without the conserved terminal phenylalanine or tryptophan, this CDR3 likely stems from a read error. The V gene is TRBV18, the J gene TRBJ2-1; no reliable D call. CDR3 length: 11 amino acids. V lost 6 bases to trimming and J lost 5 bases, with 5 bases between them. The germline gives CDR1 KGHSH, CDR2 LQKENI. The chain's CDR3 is CASSLDNEQFL. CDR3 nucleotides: TGTGCCAGCTCCCTTGACAATGAGCAGTTCTTA.

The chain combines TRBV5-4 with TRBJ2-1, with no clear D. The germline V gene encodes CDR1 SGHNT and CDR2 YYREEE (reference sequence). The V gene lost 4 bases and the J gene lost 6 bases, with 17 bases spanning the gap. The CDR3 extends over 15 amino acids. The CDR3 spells CASSADRRTVNEQFF. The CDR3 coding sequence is TGTGCCAGCAGCGCGGACCGGAGAACGGTCAATGAGCAGTTCTTC.

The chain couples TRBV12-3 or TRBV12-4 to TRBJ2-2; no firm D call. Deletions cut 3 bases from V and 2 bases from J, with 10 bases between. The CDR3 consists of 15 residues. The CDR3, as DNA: TGTGCCAGCAGTTTTGGTCTAGAAAACACCGGGGAGCTGTTTTTT. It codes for CASSFGLENTGELFF.

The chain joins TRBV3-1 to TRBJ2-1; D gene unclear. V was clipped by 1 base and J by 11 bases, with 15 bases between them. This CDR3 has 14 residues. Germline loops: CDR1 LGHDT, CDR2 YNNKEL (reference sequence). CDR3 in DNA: TGTGCCAGCAGCCAAGGTTGGGCGGCGGATAAGCAGTTCTTC. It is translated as CASSQGWAADKQFF.

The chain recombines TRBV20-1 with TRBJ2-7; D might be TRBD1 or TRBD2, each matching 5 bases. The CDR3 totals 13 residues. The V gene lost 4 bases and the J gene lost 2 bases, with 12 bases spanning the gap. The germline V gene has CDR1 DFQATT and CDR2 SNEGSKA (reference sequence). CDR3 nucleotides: TGCAGTGCTACGGGGCGGGCAACCTACGAGCAGTACTTC. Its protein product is CSATGRATYEQYF.

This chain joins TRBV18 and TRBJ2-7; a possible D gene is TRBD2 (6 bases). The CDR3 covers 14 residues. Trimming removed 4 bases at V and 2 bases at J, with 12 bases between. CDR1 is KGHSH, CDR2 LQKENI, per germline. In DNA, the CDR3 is TGTGCCAGCTCACTCCGGGACTCAGCCTACGAGCAGTACTTC. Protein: CASSLRDSAYEQYF.

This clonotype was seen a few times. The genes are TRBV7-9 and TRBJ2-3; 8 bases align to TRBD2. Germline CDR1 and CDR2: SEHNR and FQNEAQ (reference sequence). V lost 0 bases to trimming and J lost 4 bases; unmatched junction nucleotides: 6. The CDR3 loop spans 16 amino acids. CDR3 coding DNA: TGTGCCAGCAGCTTAGCGTCAGCGGGAGCGGCAGATACGCAGTATTTT. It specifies CASSLASAGAADTQYF. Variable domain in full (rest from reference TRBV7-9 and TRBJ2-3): DTGVSQNPRHKITKRGQNVTFRCDPISEHNRLYWYRQTLGQGPEFLTYFQNEAQLEKSRLLSDRFSAERPKGSFSTLEIQRTEQGDSAMYLCASSLASAGAADTQYFGPGTRLTVL.

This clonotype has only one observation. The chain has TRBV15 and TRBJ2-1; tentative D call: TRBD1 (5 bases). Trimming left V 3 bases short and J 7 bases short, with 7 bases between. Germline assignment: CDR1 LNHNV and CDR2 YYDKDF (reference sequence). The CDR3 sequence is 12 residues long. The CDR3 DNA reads TGTGCCACCAGCAGCAGGGTAAATGAGCAGTTCTTC. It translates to CATSSRVNEQFF.

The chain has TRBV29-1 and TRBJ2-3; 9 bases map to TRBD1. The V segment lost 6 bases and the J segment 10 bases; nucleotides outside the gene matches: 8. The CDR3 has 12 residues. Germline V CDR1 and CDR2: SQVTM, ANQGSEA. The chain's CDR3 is CSVDVRTGAQYF. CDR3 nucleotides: TGCAGCGTCGACGTTAGGACAGGGGCGCAGTATTTT.

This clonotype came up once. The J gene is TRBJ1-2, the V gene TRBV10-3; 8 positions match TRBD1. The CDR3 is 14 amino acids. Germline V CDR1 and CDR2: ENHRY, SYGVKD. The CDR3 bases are TGTGTCACCAAGGGACAGGTTCGGGGCTATGGCTACACCTTC. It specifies CVTKGQVRGYGYTF.

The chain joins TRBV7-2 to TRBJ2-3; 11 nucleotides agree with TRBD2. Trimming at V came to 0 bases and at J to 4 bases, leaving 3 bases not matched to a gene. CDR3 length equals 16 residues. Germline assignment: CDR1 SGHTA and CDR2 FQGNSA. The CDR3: CASSLALGLAADTQYF. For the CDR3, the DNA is TGTGCCAGCAGCTTAGCGCTGGGACTAGCGGCAGATACGCAGTATTTT.

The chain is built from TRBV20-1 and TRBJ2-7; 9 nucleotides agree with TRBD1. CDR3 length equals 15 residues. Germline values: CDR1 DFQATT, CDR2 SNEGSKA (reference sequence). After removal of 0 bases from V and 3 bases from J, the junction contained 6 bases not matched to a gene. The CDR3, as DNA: TGCAGTGCTAGAGATCAGGGACAGGGTATCTACGAGCAGTACTTC. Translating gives CSARDQGQGIYEQYF.

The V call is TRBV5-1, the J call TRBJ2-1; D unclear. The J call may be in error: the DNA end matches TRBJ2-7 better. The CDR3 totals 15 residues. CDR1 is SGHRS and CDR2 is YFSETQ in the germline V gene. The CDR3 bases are TGCGCCAGCAGCTTGGCCAGCGCCTCCGCCGATGAGCAGTACTTC. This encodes CASSLASASADEQYF.

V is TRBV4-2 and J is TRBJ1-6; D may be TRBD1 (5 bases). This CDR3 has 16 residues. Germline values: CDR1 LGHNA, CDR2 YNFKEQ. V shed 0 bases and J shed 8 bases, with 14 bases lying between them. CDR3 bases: TGTGCCAGCAGCCAAGATACAGGATGGGCTGATTCACCCCTCCACTTT. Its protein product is CASSQDTGWADSPLHF.